The clone carrying this TCR beta chain was found a few times. The sample is drawn from a study of blood T cells in healthy people across ages. Study summary: Through template switching, about one barcoded beta molecule was captured per two T cells, as measured in model experiments.

Each sample yielded at least 5.5 micrograms of PBMC total RNA. This CDR3 comprises 11 residues. Per the germline V gene, CDR1 is ENHRY and CDR2 is SYGVKD. Through a sample-barcoded 5' primer and a J-beta primer mix, a second PCR was run for roughly 6 to 12 cycles. Each cDNA molecule carried a tag from a template-switch adaptor that contained 12 random nucleotides. TCRdb ran MiXCR on the 5' RACE reads and lists one entry per CDR3 protein. The sample contains some 690,000 distinct CDR3 sequences, roughly 20% of which appear only once. This TCR derives from a man between 65 and 80 years old in good health. Material for sequencing was blood. This chain uses TRBV10-3 with TRBJ2-1; perhaps TRBD2 as D (6 bases). TRBJ2-7 explains the end of the DNA better; the J call may be wrong. In DNA form, the CDR3 reads TGTGCCATCTCTAGCGACTACGAGCAGTACGTC. Translated, it gives CAISSDYEQYV.